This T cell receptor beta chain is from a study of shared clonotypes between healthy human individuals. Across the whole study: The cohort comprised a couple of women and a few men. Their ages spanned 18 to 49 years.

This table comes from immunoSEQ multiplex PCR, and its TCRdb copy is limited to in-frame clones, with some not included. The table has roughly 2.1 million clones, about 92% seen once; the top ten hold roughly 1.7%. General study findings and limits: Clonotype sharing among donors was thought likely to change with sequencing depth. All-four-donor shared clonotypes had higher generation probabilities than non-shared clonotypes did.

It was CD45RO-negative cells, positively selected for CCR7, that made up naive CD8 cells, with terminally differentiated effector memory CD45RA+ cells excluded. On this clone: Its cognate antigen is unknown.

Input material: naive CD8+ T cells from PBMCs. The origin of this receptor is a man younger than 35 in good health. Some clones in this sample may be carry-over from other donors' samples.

The CDR3 nucleotides are TGTGCCAGCAGCACCGATTTAGGGACTAGCGGGAGATACGAGCAGTACTTC. Encoded protein: CASSTDLGTSGRYEQYF. The chain employs TRBV13 and TRBJ2-7, with 14 bases matching TRBD2. The junction had 10 bases not matched to a gene; V was cut back by 5 bases and J by 4 bases. Germline-derived CDR1 and CDR2 are PRHDT and FYEKMQ (reference sequence). CDR3 length equals 17 residues.